These 21 T cell receptor beta chains came from one sample sequenced in a study of cytomegalovirus exposure and HLA in healthy donors. The PCR made use of 60 Vbeta and 13 Jbeta primers. Some clones are missing from TCRdb's copy, which holds only in-frame ones; the method was immunoSEQ multiplex PCR. The sample has around 150,000 clones; approximately 86% are singletons. Sequences were obtained from PBMCs. These receptors came from a young woman in good health and CMV-seronegative.

The CDR3 region is CASHHRQSSGRDTQYF. DNA for the CDR3: TGTGCCAGCCACCACCGACAGTCTAGCGGGAGGGATACGCAGTATTTT. This chain joins TRBV4-2 and TRBJ2-3; 11 bases map to TRBD2. After removal of 8 bases from V and 6 bases from J, the junction contained 13 bases not matched to a gene. The germline gives CDR1 LGHNA, CDR2 YNFKEQ. The CDR3 runs to 16 residues.

The rearrangement links TRBV2 to TRBJ1-2, with D perhaps matching TRBD1 (6 bases). This CDR3 contains 13 residues. V was pared by 1 base and J by 3 bases, with 6 bases between. CDR1 and CDR2 (germline): SNHLY, FYNNEI. CDR3 in amino acids: CASSEGTDYGYTF. CDR3 in DNA: TGTGCCAGCAGTGAAGGGACAGACTATGGCTACACCTTC.

The genes are TRBV28 and TRBJ2-1; D unclear. Germline CDR1 and CDR2: MDHEN and SYDVKM. The CDR3 loop spans 12 amino acids. Trimming pared 6 bases from V and 5 bases from J, leaving 8 bases between. The CDR3 DNA sequence: TGTGCCAGCAGCCGACAAGACAATGAGCAGTTCTTC. Translating it yields CASSRQDNEQFF.

The chain combines TRBV7-9 with TRBJ1-3, with D possibly TRBD1 on 6 matching bases. Trimming shortened V by 5 bases and J by 3 bases, and 8 bases separated the two germline ends. CDR1 is SEHNR and CDR2 is FQNEAQ in the germline V gene (reference sequence). This CDR3 is 13 amino acids long. This CDR3 reads CASSPDSGNTIYF. The CDR3 region has the DNA TGTGCCAGCAGCCCGGACAGTGGAAACACCATATATTTT.

V is TRBV2 and J is TRBJ2-5, with 12 bases identical to TRBD2. Losses at the gene ends were 6 bases for V and 5 bases for J; bases not matched to a gene: 7. The CDR3 covers 15 residues. Germline loops: CDR1 SNHLY, CDR2 FYNNEI. CDR3 sequence (DNA): TGTGCCAGCAGGCTAGGACTAGCGGGGTGGGAGACCCAGTACTTC. Translated, it gives CASRLGLAGWETQYF.

J is TRBJ1-2 and V is TRBV6-5; the match to TRBD1 covers 9 bases. Germline CDR1 and CDR2: MNHEY and SVGAGI. This CDR3 spans 14 amino acids. J was trimmed by 8 bases and V by 2 bases; bases with no gene match: 6. As DNA, the CDR3 is TGTGCCAGCAGTTACACCGGGACAGGGTTGGGCTACACCTTC. This codes for CASSYTGTGLGYTF.

The CDR3, as DNA: TGTGCCAGCAGCTTAGATGCTAGCGGAAACACAGATACGCAGTATTTT. As protein: CASSLDASGNTDTQYF. This chain links TRBV7-2 with TRBJ2-3; 7 bases match TRBD2. With 1 base clipped from V and 2 bases from J, the junction kept 6 bases outside the gene matches. The germline V gene has CDR1 SGHTA and CDR2 FQGNSA. This CDR3 contains 16 residues.

This clone was seen a single time. This chain links TRBV30 with TRBJ1-2; no reliable D call. This CDR3 has 12 residues. The V gene's germline CDR1 is GTSNPN and CDR2 SVGIG (reference sequence). V gave up 3 bases and J gave up 2 bases, with 7 bases separating them. The CDR3 DNA follows: TGTGCCTGGAGACACAGAAACTATGGCTACACCTTC. Translation: CAWRHRNYGYTF.

The count of this clone is one. The chain uses TRBV7-3 and TRBJ1-1, with D possibly TRBD1 on 5 matching bases. This CDR3 spans 15 amino acids. Germline loops: CDR1 SGHTA, CDR2 FQGTGA. V was cut by 5 bases and J by 11 bases, with 24 bases left in between. CDR3 coding DNA: TGTGCCAGCAGCCCCACTCCCGGGGGGGTTCGTACGGCTTTCTTT. Residues: CASSPTPGGVRTAFF.

This CDR3 reads CRVTSGTEAFF. The CDR3, as DNA: TGCAGGGTAACGTCGGGGACTGAAGCTTTCTTT. V usage is TRBV20-1 and J usage is TRBJ1-1, with unresolved D. CDR1 DFQATT and CDR2 SNEGSKA come from the germline V gene (reference sequence). The CDR3 sequence is 11 residues long.

The chain links TRBV27 to TRBJ2-1; no clear D gene. This CDR3 spans 13 amino acids. Deletions cut 8 bases from V and 7 bases from J, with 15 bases between. The germline CDR1 and CDR2 sequences are MNHEY and SMNVEV (reference sequence). CDR3 sequence (DNA): TGTGCCAGCGCCCCGACCTCGAGGAATGAGCAGTTCTTC. It translates to CASAPTSRNEQFF.

The rearrangement joins TRBV5-6 to TRBJ2-1, with D possibly matching TRBD2 (5 bases). Germline values: CDR1 SGHDT, CDR2 YYEEEE. Trimming shortened V by 0 bases and J by 4 bases, and 11 bases separated the two germline ends. This CDR3 is built from 15 residues. The CDR3 nucleotides are TGTGCCAGCAGCTTGGCCGTAAGGGAGTACAATGAGCAGTTCTTC. Protein sequence: CASSLAVREYNEQFF.

The CDR3 region has the DNA TGTGCCAGCAGTCTCGGGACAGGGGGCCTAAAACTGTTTTTT. The encoded protein is CASSLGTGGLKLFF. The J gene is TRBJ1-4, the V gene TRBV6-1; 12 bases line up with TRBD1. Germline loops: CDR1 MNHNS, CDR2 SASEGT. The ends lost 5 bases at V and 10 bases at J; junction bases unmatched: 5. This CDR3 region has 14 residues.

V usage is TRBV18 and J usage is TRBJ2-1; 11 nucleotides agree with TRBD2. J was trimmed by 5 bases and V by 0 bases; bases with no gene match: 3. The CDR3 covers 16 residues. Germline V gene data show CDR1 as KGHSH and CDR2 as LQKENI. As DNA, the CDR3 is TGTGCCAGCTCACCACCGAAACTAGCGGGAGACAATGAGCAGTTCTTC. Its protein product is CASSPPKLAGDNEQFF. Filled out from reference TRBV18 and TRBJ2-1, the complete variable domain reads NAGVMQNPRHLVRRRGQEARLRCSPMKGHSHVYWYRQLPEEGLKFMVYLQKENIIDESGMPKERFSAEFPKEGPSILRIQQVVRGDSAAYFCASSPPKLAGDNEQFFGPGTRLTVL.

The J gene is TRBJ2-2, the V gene TRBV2, with 8 bases fitting TRBD1. There are 16 residues in the CDR3. With V trimmed by 4 bases and J by 4 bases, 8 bases remained unmatched. Germline V gives CDR1 SNHLY, CDR2 FYNNEI. CDR3 sequence reads: CASSGGQGRGTGELFF. The CDR3 nucleotides are TGTGCCAGCAGTGGAGGACAGGGCAGGGGCACCGGGGAGCTGTTTTTT.

This clone was seen only once. CDR3 amino acids: CASSWQSGAQETQYF. DNA for the CDR3: TGTGCCAGCAGTTGGCAGAGCGGGGCTCAAGAGACCCAGTACTTC. The chain is built from TRBV6-1 and TRBJ2-5; 7 positions match TRBD2. V was clipped by 5 bases and J by 2 bases; unmatched bases: 8. The CDR3 covers 15 residues. Germline V gives CDR1 MNHNS, CDR2 SASEGT.

The chain couples TRBV28 to TRBJ1-6, with D maybe TRBD1 (5 bases). With 0 bases removed from V and 2 bases from J, the gap between germline ends came to 11 bases. In germline, CDR1 is MDHEN, CDR2 SYDVKM. The CDR3 consists of 17 residues. CDR3 amino acids: CASSLWGRGTYNSPLHF. In DNA, the CDR3 is TGTGCCAGCAGTTTATGGGGGCGGGGCACCTATAATTCACCCCTCCACTTT.

The rearrangement links TRBV6-1 to TRBJ1-2, with a possible D match to TRBD1 (6 bases). The CDR3 totals 13 residues. CDR1 MNHNS and CDR2 SASEGT come from the germline V gene. Trimming shortened V by 3 bases and J by 4 bases, and 9 bases separated the two germline ends. The CDR3 sequence is CASSESRGYGYTF. The CDR3 bases are TGTGCCAGCAGTGAGTCCAGGGGCTATGGCTACACCTTC.

J is TRBJ2-7 and V is TRBV5-1, with 7 bases lining up with TRBD1. The germline V gene has CDR1 SGHRS and CDR2 YFSETQ. Trimming took 3 bases from V and 7 from J; bases not matched to a gene: 7. This CDR3 is 13 amino acids long. Here the CDR3 reads CASSWDSPMEQYF. The DNA of the CDR3 is TGCGCCAGCAGCTGGGACAGCCCAATGGAGCAGTACTTC.

The CDR3 spells CAWSDREFSGANVLTF. The CDR3 DNA is TGTGCCTGGAGTGACAGGGAGTTCTCTGGGGCCAACGTCCTGACTTTC. The rearrangement uses TRBV30 and TRBJ2-6; perhaps TRBD1 as D (6 bases). Germline V gives CDR1 GTSNPN, CDR2 SVGIG (reference sequence). The CDR3 runs 16 residues. V lost 1 base and J 0 bases, leaving 10 bases between the germline ends.

The V gene is TRBV30, the J gene TRBJ1-2; no definite D call. Per the germline V gene, CDR1 is GTSNPN and CDR2 is SVGIG (reference sequence). V was clipped by 7 bases and J by 4 bases, with 19 bases between them. The CDR3 contains 14 residues. The CDR3 loop reads CASMGAASGYGYTF. CDR3 DNA sequence: TGTGCCTCCATGGGTGCCGCCTCGGGCTATGGCTACACCTTC.